A single T cell receptor beta chain is shown here with its context. What it binds is not known. The record originates from a study of T cells in Graves' hyperthyroidism and ophthalmopathy. RNA transcripts provided the source from which TCR beta CDR3 regions were amplified. The HTBI primer set served for first-round RT-PCR of the TCR CDR3. TCRdb ran MiXCR on the multiplex PCR reads and lists one entry per CDR3 protein. Among hundreds of thousands of distinct CDR3 sequences, approximately 25% were seen once, and the ten largest hold 35%. Trimming at V came to 4 bases and at J to 4 bases, leaving 12 bases not matched to a gene. This CDR3 has 16 amino acids. Germline CDR1 and CDR2: MNHEY and SVGEGT. Study results and caveats: Most expanded thyroid clonotypes above 0.001 also appeared in blood. Researchers report that a 13 V-J model separated ophthalmopathy from stable hyperthyroidism.

Using roughly 9.4 ml of fresh peripheral blood, PBMCs were prepared. The clonotype comes from a woman in her 40s with Graves' ophthalmopathy. The chain carries TRBV6-2 or TRBV6-3 and TRBJ2-5; 7 bases match TRBD1. Input material: blood. For the CDR3, the DNA is TGTGCCAGCAGTTCTGGGACAGCCAGACCGGGAGAGACCCAGTACTTC. Translating it yields CASSSGTARPGETQYF.